One sample yielded the 17 T cell receptor beta chains listed below, sequenced in a study. Sequenced using an Illumina MiSeq. Through fastp at Q25 and MiXCR, TCRdb rebuilt clones from the public reads, retaining in-frame beta chains. Each record represents a unique CDR3 protein, reported with the most common genes and DNA among its rows. This sample is represented by approximately 3,500 distinct CDR3 sequences; 9.5% to 10% of them were singletons. The leading ten clones occupy approximately 5.8% of the sample. The sample taken for sequencing was CD4+ T cells from synovial fluid. The receptor source for this set is a human donor with rheumatoid arthritis.

Ten or more counts support this clonotype. The rearrangement uses TRBV20-1 and TRBJ2-5; 12 nucleotides align to TRBD2. CDR1 DFQATT and CDR2 SNEGSKA come from the germline V gene (reference sequence). This CDR3 has 13 amino acids. The CDR3 region is CTLAGGYQETQYF. The CDR3 nucleotides are TGCACGCTAGCGGGAGGGTATCAAGAGACCCAGTACTTC.

This clonotype was picked up many times. The genes are TRBV6-1 and TRBJ2-7; either TRBD1 or TRBD2 may supply D (5 bases each). Per germline, CDR1 MNHNS and CDR2 SASEGT. This CDR3 has 13 amino acids. Trimming stripped 1 base from V and 7 bases from J, with 11 bases between. The DNA for the CDR3 is TGTGCCAGCAGTGAAGGGGACCAAGGGGAGCAGTACTTC. Translation: CASSEGDQGEQYF.

Relative to its sample, this clonotype is medium-sized. The rearrangement links TRBV20-1 to TRBJ1-1, with 7 bases that match TRBD1. The CDR3 covers 13 residues. Germline lookup yields CDR1 DFQATT and CDR2 SNEGSKA (reference sequence). Losses at the gene ends were 6 bases for V and 3 bases for J; bases not matched to a gene: 7. The CDR3 nucleotides read TGCAGTGCCCTGTGGCAGGGGGACACTGAAGCTTTCTTT. It is translated as CSALWQGDTEAFF.

In this sample, this clonotype turned up many times. No conserved phenylalanine or tryptophan ends this CDR3, so it is likely a read error. The DNA is omitted, as the CDR3 cannot be located on it reliably, and the CDR3 follows TCRdb's listing. The chain carries TRBV20-1 and TRBJ2-7; the DNA was not used to check the table's D call, TRBD2. Germline V lookup: CDR1 DFQATT, CDR2 SNEGSKA (reference sequence). The CDR3 sequence runs 12 residues, both termini included. This CDR3 reads CSARDPGLAGDI.

Relative to its sample, this clonotype is large. The V call is TRBV20-1, the J call TRBJ2-3; D unclear. In germline, CDR1 is DFQATT, CDR2 SNEGSKA (reference sequence). There are 12 residues in the CDR3. The CDR3 sequence: CRPLLGPDTQYF. The CDR3 bases are TGCAGACCCCTTTTAGGCCCAGATACGCAGTATTTT.

This clonotype is labeled as medium-sized. The chain is built from TRBV20-1 and TRBJ2-7; 8 bases match TRBD2. J lost 2 bases, V lost 5 bases, and 5 bases had no gene match. This CDR3 has 13 residues. CDR1 DFQATT and CDR2 SNEGSKA come from the germline V gene (reference sequence). The CDR3 loop reads CSAVELAAYEQYF. The DNA of the CDR3 is TGCAGTGCTGTGGAACTAGCGGCCTACGAGCAGTACTTC.

By share, this clonotype ranks as medium-sized (0.01 to 0.1%). The rearrangement joins TRBV4-3 to TRBJ2-1; TRBD2 aligns across 14 bases. Germline CDR1 LGHNA, CDR2 YSLEER. The CDR3 is 17 residues long. V shed 3 bases, J shed 10 bases, and the junction held 11 bases outside the gene matches. The CDR3 DNA sequence: TGCGCCAGCAGCCATCGATTCGGACTAGCGGGAGGAGAAGAGCAGTTCTTC. Amino acids: CASSHRFGLAGGEEQFF.

This clonotype is labeled medium-sized. The CDR3 sequence: CASSHSRDNSYEQYF. CDR3 nucleotide sequence: TGTGCCAGCAGCCACTCCCGGGACAACTCCTACGAGCAGTACTTC. The chain links TRBV7-9 to TRBJ2-7, with D possibly TRBD1 on 6 matching bases. The germline CDR1 and CDR2 sequences are SEHNR and FQNEAQ (reference sequence). This CDR3 has 15 amino acids. V was cut by 5 bases and J by 0 bases, with 14 bases left in between.

This clonotype occurred many times. The rearrangement links TRBV20-1 to TRBJ2-7, with 8 bases identical to TRBD2. This CDR3 contains 14 residues. Losses at the gene ends were 6 bases for V and 0 bases for J; bases not matched to a gene: 7. Germline values: CDR1 DFQATT, CDR2 SNEGSKA (reference sequence). CDR3 protein: CSAISGSSSYEQYF. For the CDR3, the DNA is TGCAGTGCGATAAGCGGGAGTAGCTCCTACGAGCAGTACTTC.

This clonotype was recorded many times. The J gene is TRBJ2-3, the V gene TRBV2; D is perhaps TRBD2 (6 bases). The CDR3 runs to 15 residues. Germline V lookup: CDR1 SNHLY, CDR2 FYNNEI. V shed 5 bases and J shed 5 bases, with 17 bases lying between them. The CDR3 DNA follows: TGTGCCAGCAGTACCGGGACTCCTGGTTTAGATACGCAGTATTTT. Encoded protein: CASSTGTPGLDTQYF.

This clonotype is medium-sized. The chain recombines TRBV5-1 with TRBJ2-7, with 9 bases aligning to TRBD1. Germline assignment: CDR1 SGHRS and CDR2 YFSETQ. The CDR3 has 15 amino acids. The ends lost 0 bases at V and 6 bases at J; junction bases unmatched: 7. The chain's CDR3 is CASSLGGTGLSEQYF. CDR3 nucleotide sequence: TGCGCCAGCAGCTTGGGAGGGACAGGGTTGAGCGAGCAGTACTTC.

Comments on this clonotype: This sequence may be a read error, since a much larger clone differs from it by one base. The CDR3 DNA follows: TGTGTCAGCAGTGATCTCCCCAGGGGGCACGGCGAGCAGTACTTC. This gives the protein CVSSDLPRGHGEQYF. V gene TRBV6-1 combines with J gene TRBJ2-7; TRBD1 agrees at 8 bases. Germline assignment: CDR1 MNHNS and CDR2 SASEGT. The CDR3 is made up of 15 amino acids.

The chain is built from TRBV11-2 and TRBJ2-1; D unresolved. Trimming took off 1 base at V and 9 bases at J, with 16 bases between the two ends. The CDR3 runs 15 residues. Germline V CDR1 and CDR2: SGHAT, FQNNGV. The DNA for the CDR3 is TGTGCCAGCAGCTTAGCCCACCTTGGCTTGGGTGAGCAGTTCTTC. Translated, it gives CASSLAHLGLGEQFF. Looking up the rest from reference TRBV11-2 and TRBJ2-1 gives the full variable domain: EAGVAQSPRYKIIEKRQSVAFWCNPISGHATLYWYQQILGQGPKLLIQFQNNGVVDDSQLPKDRFSAERLKGVDSTLKIQPAKLEDSAVYLCASSLAHLGLGEQFFGPGTRLTVL.

This clonotype is medium-sized in the sample. V is TRBV6-1 and J is TRBJ1-1; the match to TRBD1 covers 8 bases. The germline V gene encodes CDR1 MNHNS and CDR2 SASEGT. The length of the CDR3 is 15 residues. J lost 0 bases, V lost 6 bases, and 6 bases had no gene match. The CDR3 coding sequence is TGTGCCAGCAGCAGGACAGGGAGTATGAACACTGAAGCTTTCTTT. Protein product: CASSRTGSMNTEAFF.

Here the CDR3 DNA reads TGCAGTGCTAGAGGGGGGACGACTGGGGAGCTGTTTTTT. Its translation: CSARGGTTGELFF. The chain combines TRBV20-1 with TRBJ2-2; possibly TRBD1 or TRBD2 for D (5 bases each). Germline CDR1 and CDR2: DFQATT and SNEGSKA (reference sequence). Trimming cost V 1 base and J 8 bases, with 11 bases left between them. The CDR3 runs 13 residues.

Within the sample, this clonotype is medium-sized. This rearrangement joins TRBV20-1 to TRBJ2-5; D perhaps matches TRBD1 (8 bases). CDR1 is DFQATT, CDR2 SNEGSKA, per germline (reference sequence). Trimming removed 6 bases at V and 2 bases at J, with 19 bases between. The CDR3 is 15 residues long. The CDR3 protein is CSATGGGDLQETQYF. In DNA, the CDR3 is TGCAGTGCCACAGGGGGGGGTGACTTACAAGAGACCCAGTACTTC.

The chain links TRBV19 to TRBJ1-5; D possibly corresponds to TRBD1 (6 bases). This CDR3 is 16 amino acids long. CDR1 and CDR2 from the germline V gene are LNHDA and SQIVND (reference sequence). The V end was cut by 6 bases, the J end by 6 bases, with 21 bases between. The CDR3 is CASRAPPTGLGQPQHF. The DNA of the CDR3 is TGTGCCAGTAGGGCCCCGCCAACAGGGCTCGGTCAGCCCCAGCATTTT.